This T cell receptor beta chain emerged from a study of blood T cell repertoires in COVID-19. The CDR3 has 14 residues. Germline CDR1 and CDR2: LGHDT and YNNKEL (reference sequence). V was clipped by 0 bases and J by 5 bases, with 10 bases between them. Data came from immunoSEQ multiplex PCR; TCRdb stores just in-frame clones and leaves some out. The sample holds some 100,000 clones, around three quarters seen once. The chain employs TRBV3-1 (or the pseudogene TRBV3-2) and TRBJ2-5; D might be TRBD2 (5 bases). Sequencing used peripheral blood. This receptor was taken from a man aged 65 to 79 with acute or convalescent COVID-19. The chain's CDR3 is CASSQEVERETQYF. In DNA form, the CDR3 reads TGTGCCAGCAGCCAAGAGGTAGAGCGGGAGACCCAGTACTTC.